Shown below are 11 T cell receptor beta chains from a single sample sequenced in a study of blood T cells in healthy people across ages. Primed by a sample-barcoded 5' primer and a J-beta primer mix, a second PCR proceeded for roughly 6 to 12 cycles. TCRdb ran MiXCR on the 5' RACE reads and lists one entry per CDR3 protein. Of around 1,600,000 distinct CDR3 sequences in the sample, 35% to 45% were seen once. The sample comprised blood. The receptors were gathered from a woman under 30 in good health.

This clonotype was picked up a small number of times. CDR3 residues: CASSELWSDEQFF. CDR3 coding DNA: TGTGCCAGCAGTGAGCTGTGGTCGGATGAGCAGTTCTTC. This chain links TRBV25-1 with TRBJ2-1; no firm D call. The ends were cut back, 3 bases at V and 8 bases at J, with 11 bases in the middle. Per germline, CDR1 MGHDK and CDR2 SYGVNS. This CDR3 is 13 amino acids long.

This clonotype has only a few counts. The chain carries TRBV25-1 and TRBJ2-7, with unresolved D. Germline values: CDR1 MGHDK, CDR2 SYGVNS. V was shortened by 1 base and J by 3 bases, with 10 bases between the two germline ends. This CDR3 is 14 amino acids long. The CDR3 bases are TGTGCCAGCAGTGAATCCCAGACTTACTACGAGCAGTACTTC. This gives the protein CASSESQTYYEQYF.

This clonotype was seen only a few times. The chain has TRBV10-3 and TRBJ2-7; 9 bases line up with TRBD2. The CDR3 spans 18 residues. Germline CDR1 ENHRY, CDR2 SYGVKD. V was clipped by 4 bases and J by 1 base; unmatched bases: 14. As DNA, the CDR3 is TGTGCCATCAGTGGAGGTGGTGTGCCACTAGCGGGTTCCTACGAGCAGTACTTC. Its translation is CAISGGGVPLAGSYEQYF.

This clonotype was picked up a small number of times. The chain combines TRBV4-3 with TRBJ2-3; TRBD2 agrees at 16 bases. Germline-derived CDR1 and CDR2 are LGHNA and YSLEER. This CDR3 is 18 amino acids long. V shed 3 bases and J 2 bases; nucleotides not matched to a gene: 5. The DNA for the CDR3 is TGCGCCAGCAGCCAGGGACTAGCGGGGGGGCCAAACACAGATACGCAGTATTTT. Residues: CASSQGLAGGPNTDTQYF.

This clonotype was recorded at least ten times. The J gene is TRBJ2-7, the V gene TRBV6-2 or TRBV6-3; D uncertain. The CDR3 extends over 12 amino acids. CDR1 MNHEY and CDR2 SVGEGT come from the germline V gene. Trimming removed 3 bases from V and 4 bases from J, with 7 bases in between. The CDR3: CASSYREYEQYF. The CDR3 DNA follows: TGTGCCAGCAGTTATCGAGAATACGAGCAGTACTTC.

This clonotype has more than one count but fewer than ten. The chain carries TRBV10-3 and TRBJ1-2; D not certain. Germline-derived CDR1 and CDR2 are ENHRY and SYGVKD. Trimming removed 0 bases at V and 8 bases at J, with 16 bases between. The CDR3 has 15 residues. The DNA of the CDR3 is TGTGCCATCAGTGAGTCTCAGTGGCAGCGTGGGGGCTACACCTTC. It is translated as CAISESQWQRGGYTF.

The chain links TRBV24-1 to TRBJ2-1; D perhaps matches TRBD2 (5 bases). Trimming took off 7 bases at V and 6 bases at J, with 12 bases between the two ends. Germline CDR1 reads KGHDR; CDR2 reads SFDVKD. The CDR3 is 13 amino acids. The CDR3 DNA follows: TGTGCCACCAGGGACTCACTCGCCAATGAGCAGTTCTTC. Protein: CATRDSLANEQFF.

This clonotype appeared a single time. The CDR3 sequence is CASSSYRGTNYGYTF. The DNA of the CDR3 is TGTGCCAGCAGTTCATACAGGGGAACTAACTATGGCTACACCTTC. The J gene is TRBJ1-2, the V gene TRBV27; TRBD1 matches 7 bases. The trim removed 4 bases at V and 0 bases at J, leaving 5 bases unmatched. This CDR3 spans 15 amino acids. Germline CDR1 reads MNHEY; CDR2 reads SMNVEV (reference sequence).

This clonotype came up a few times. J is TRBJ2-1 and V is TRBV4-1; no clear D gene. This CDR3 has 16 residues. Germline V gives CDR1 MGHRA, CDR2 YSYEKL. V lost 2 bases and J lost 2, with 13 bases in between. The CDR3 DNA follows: TGCGCCAGCAGCCAACCGGTTTCCGGGCCCTACAATGAGCAGTTCTTC. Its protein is CASSQPVSGPYNEQFF.

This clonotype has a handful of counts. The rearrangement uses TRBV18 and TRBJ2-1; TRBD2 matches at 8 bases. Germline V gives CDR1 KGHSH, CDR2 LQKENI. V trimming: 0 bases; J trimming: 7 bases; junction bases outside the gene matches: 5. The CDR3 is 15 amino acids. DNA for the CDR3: TGTGCCAGCTCACCACCGCGCGGGGGGAGTAATGAGCAGTTCTTC. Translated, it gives CASSPPRGGSNEQFF.

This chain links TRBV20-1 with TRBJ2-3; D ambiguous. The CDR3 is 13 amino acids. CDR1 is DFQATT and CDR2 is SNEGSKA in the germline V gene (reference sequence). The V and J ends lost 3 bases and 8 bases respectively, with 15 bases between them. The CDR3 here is CSARTSRSSTQYF. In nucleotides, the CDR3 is TGCAGTGCTAGGACCTCCAGGTCGAGTACGCAGTATTTT.